The sequence of this TCR beta chain was determined in a study of cytomegalovirus exposure and HLA in healthy donors. Turning to the study itself: Of all 400 or so donors who were genotyped, under 90% belonged to the Caucasian-associated ancestry cluster.

Overall study findings and caveats: TCR beta chains associated with HLA were, in a later analysis, more clonally expanded than equally common others. Presence/absence analyses supposed approximately even sequencing depth among donors. HLA-A and HLA-B allele assignments for most subjects were reportedly predicted accurately using TCR beta sequences.

The CDR3 has 13 residues. Germline loops: CDR1 MNHNS, CDR2 SASEGT. The V and J ends lost 6 bases and 8 bases, in that order; junction bases with no gene match: 9. As to this clone: Its antigen is not identified.

PCR involved 60 Vbeta and 13 Jbeta primers. Generated by immunoSEQ multiplex PCR, the TCRdb table keeps only in-frame clones and is missing some. This repertoire comprises over 150,000 clones; its ten largest clones make up 0.65% to 0.75%. The chain employs TRBV6-1 and TRBJ1-2; 7 bases fit TRBD1. Sequencing was performed on PBMCs. The clonotype was recovered from a boy between 10 and 17 years old in good health and CMV-seronegative. The CDR3 DNA is TGTGCCAGCAGGGACACAGGGGCAGGCGGCTACACCTTC. It yields the protein CASRDTGAGGYTF.